Presented here are 5 T cell receptor beta chains from one specimen sequenced in a study of T cell responses to AZD1222 COVID-19 vaccine. Profiled with immunoSEQ multiplex PCR; TCRdb holds only in-frame clones, not every one. The repertoire holds approximately 140,000 clones, with around nine tenths as singletons. This specimen was peripheral blood, taken on day 0 of AZD1222 vaccination. Receptors were obtained from an adult in good health.

This rearrangement joins TRBV11-3 to TRBJ1-3; 9 positions match TRBD1. J lost 4 bases, V lost 7 bases, and 11 bases had no gene match. Germline V gives CDR1 SGHNT, CDR2 YENEEA. The CDR3 totals 16 residues. The CDR3 is CASTRRGTGIGNTIYF. DNA for the CDR3: TGTGCCAGCACCCGCCGGGGGACAGGGATAGGAAACACCATATATTTT.

The chain uses TRBV5-4 and TRBJ1-3; no clear D. The V end was cut by 2 bases, the J end by 2 bases, with 11 bases between. CDR1 is SGHNT and CDR2 is YYREEE in the germline V gene (reference sequence). The CDR3 runs to 15 residues. The CDR3 coding sequence is TGTGCCAGCAGCTTTGGCCTAGATACTGGAAACACCATATATTTT. Its protein is CASSFGLDTGNTIYF.

The rearrangement uses TRBV11-2 and TRBJ2-3, with 15 bases aligning to TRBD2. Per the germline V gene, CDR1 is SGHAT and CDR2 is FQNNGV. Trimming removed 5 bases from V and 8 bases from J; junction bases left unmatched: 8. This CDR3 contains 16 residues. The CDR3 nucleotides read TGTGCCAGCAGCCAAGGACTAGCGGGGGGGTTGGGTACGCAGTATTTT. Its translation: CASSQGLAGGLGTQYF.

The chain combines TRBV28 with TRBJ2-7; 9 bases are shared with TRBD2. The length of the CDR3 is 22 residues. With 0 bases clipped from V and 4 bases from J, the junction kept 25 bases outside the gene matches. CDR1 and CDR2 (germline): MDHEN, SYDVKM. CDR3 sequence: CASSLWAGGPLENGPGRYEQYF. The CDR3, as DNA: TGTGCCAGCAGTTTATGGGCGGGAGGGCCTTTGGAGAACGGCCCCGGTCGTTACGAGCAGTACTTC.

This CDR3 is CASRKSVTGELFF. The CDR3, as DNA: TGTGCCAGCAGAAAGAGCGTCACCGGGGAGCTGTTTTTT. This rearrangement joins TRBV28 to TRBJ2-2, with D hard to call. Germline V lookup: CDR1 MDHEN, CDR2 SYDVKM. This CDR3 has 13 residues. Trimming pared 6 bases from V and 4 bases from J, leaving 9 bases between.